This note documents a single T cell receptor beta chain sequence. What it recognizes is unknown. Assay: immunoSEQ multiplex PCR; the TCRdb copy retains only in-frame clones and omits some. The sample gives 50,000 or so clones, about 92% of which show up once; roughly 18% is in the top ten. The sample comes from a study of lymphopenia after photon versus proton radiotherapy. Study-wide results and limits: Under photons, naive T cells and diversity fell while effector/memory populations rose. Survival link was tested only in deceased patients; proton benefit remains a possibility. Oligoclonal CD8+ Temra expansion after nadir drove photon patients' diversity drop.

The V and J ends lost 3 bases and 4 bases respectively, with 10 bases between them. The CDR3 totals 14 residues. Germline CDR1 MDHEN, CDR2 SYDVKM. The clonotype was recovered from a woman aged 40 to 50 with cholangiocarcinoma. The sample consisted of peripheral blood, taken from a patient treated with photon-based radiotherapy. V and J are TRBV28 and TRBJ1-5; maybe TRBD1 (5 bases). The CDR3 sequence is CASSFPGGNQPQHF. In DNA form, the CDR3 reads TGTGCCAGCAGTTTTCCCGGGGGAAATCAGCCCCAGCATTTT. The variable domain in full, completed from reference TRBV28 and TRBJ1-5, reads DVKVTQSSRYLVKRTGEKVFLECVQDMDHENMFWYRQDPGLGLRLIYFSYDVKMKEKGDIPEGYSVSREKKERFSLILESASTNQTSMYLCASSFPGGNQPQHFGDGTRLSIL.